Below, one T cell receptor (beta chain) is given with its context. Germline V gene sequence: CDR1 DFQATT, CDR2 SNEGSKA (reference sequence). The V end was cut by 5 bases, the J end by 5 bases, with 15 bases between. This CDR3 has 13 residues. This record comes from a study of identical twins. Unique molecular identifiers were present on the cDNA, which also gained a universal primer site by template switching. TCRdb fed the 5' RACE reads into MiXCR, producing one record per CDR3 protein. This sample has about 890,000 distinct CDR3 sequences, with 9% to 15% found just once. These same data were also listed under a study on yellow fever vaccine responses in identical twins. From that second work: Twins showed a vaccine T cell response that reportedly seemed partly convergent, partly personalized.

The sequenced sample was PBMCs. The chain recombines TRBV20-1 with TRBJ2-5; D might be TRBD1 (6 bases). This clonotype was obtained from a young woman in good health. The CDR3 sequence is CSARWGLGETQYF. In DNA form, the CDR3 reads TGCAGTGCTCGGTGGGGGCTCGGGGAGACCCAGTACTTC.